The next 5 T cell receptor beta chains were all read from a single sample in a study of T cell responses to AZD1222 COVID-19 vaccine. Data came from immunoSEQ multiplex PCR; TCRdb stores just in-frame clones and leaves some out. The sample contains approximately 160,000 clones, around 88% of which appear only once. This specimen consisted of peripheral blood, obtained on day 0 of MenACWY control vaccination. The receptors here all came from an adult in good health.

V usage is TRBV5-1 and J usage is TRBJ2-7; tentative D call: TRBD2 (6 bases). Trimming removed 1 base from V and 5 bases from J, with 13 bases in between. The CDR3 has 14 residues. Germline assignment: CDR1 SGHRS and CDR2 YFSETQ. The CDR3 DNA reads TGCGCCAGCAGCTTGTTGGGCCGCGGGGACGAGCAGTACTTC. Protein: CASSLLGRGDEQYF.

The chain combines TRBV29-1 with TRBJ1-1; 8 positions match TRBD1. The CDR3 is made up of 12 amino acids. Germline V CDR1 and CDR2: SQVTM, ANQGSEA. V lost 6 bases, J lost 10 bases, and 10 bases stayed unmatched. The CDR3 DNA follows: TGCAGCGTACGGGACAGGAGTCTGGGAGCTTTCTTT. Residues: CSVRDRSLGAFF.

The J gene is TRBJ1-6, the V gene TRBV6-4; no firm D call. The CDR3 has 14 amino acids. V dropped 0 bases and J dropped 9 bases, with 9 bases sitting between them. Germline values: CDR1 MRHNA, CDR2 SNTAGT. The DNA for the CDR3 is TGTGCCAGCAGTGACTCGATGTCGGGTTCACCCCTCCACTTT. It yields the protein CASSDSMSGSPLHF.

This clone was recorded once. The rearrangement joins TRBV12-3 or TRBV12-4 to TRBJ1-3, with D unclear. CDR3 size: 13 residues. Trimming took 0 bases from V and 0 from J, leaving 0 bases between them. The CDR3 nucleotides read TGTGCCAGCAGTTTAGCCTCTGGAAACACCATATATTTT. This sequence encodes CASSLASGNTIYF.

The DNA of the CDR3 is TGTGCCAGCAGCATGGGACTAGCTGAAGAGACCCAGTACTTC. Protein: CASSMGLAEETQYF. The rearrangement links TRBV9 to TRBJ2-5, with 9 bases identical to TRBD2. This CDR3 is 14 amino acids long. V trimming: 4 bases; J trimming: 3 bases; junction bases outside the gene matches: 4. Per germline, CDR1 SGDLS and CDR2 YYNGEE.